The rows below give T cell receptor beta chains drawn from one sample of a study of cytomegalovirus exposure and HLA in healthy donors. Profiled with immunoSEQ multiplex PCR; TCRdb holds only in-frame clones, not every one. The profile shows approximately 120,000 clones, roughly 69% of them singletons. Sequencing was performed on PBMCs. These TCRs come from a woman between 65 and 79 years old in good health and CMV-seropositive. The CDR3 runs from the conserved cysteine through the conserved F or W. A D gene is named only where the DNA matches it firmly. Clone size appears in some rows only: once, few, many, or a class for an expanded clone.

V	length	D	size	J	DNA	CDR3
TRBV27	13	NA	few	TRBJ2-7	TGTGCCAGCAGTTACGGAGGGCTGGGCGAGCAGTACTTC	CASSYGGLGEQYF
TRBV2	13	TRBD2	NA	TRBJ2-2	TGTGCCAGCAACCGACTAGCCACCGGGGAGCTGTTTTTT	CASNRLATGELFF
TRBV6-5	14	TRBD1	NA	TRBJ1-1	TGTGCCAGCAGTAAACTGTCAGGGGGCACTGAAGCTTTCTTT	CASSKLSGGTEAFF
TRBV5-1	15	TRBD2	few	TRBJ2-7	TGCGCCAGCAGCTTCGGGGCTAGCGGGGGTTACGAGCAGTACTTC	CASSFGASGGYEQYF
TRBV30	13	NA	few	TRBJ2-1	TGTGCCTGGAGTACCCTAACCTACAATGAGCAGTTCTTC	CAWSTLTYNEQFF
TRBV18	14	NA	NA	TRBJ1-4	TGTGCCAGCTCACCACCGGCAGGGAATGAAAAACTGTTTTTT	CASSPPAGNEKLFF
TRBV4-1	16	TRBD2	NA	TRBJ2-3	TGCGCCAGCAGCACCGCCCTAGCGGGGGGCACAGATACGCAGTATTTT	CASSTALAGGTDTQYF
TRBV18	16	NA	NA	TRBJ1-1	TGTGCCAGCTCAAGTGTTCTGGGGGCGAGTGGAACTGAAGCTTTCTTT	CASSSVLGASGTEAFF
TRBV30	14	NA	NA	TRBJ1-6	TGTGCCTGGACCCTGGGGCAGGGGATTCTACCCCTCCACTTT	CAWTLGQGILPLHF
TRBV12-5	15	NA	NA	TRBJ2-1	TGTGCTAGTGGTTTCGCCCCCCCGGGGAGTAATGAGCAGTTCTTC	CASGFAPPGSNEQFF
TRBV11-2	18	TRBD2	NA	TRBJ2-2	TGTGCCAGCAGCTCCCCTCCTTCCGGGGGGGTCGTGTCCGGGGAGCTGTTTTTT	CASSSPPSGGVVSGELFF
TRBV9	18	NA	NA	TRBJ2-6	TGTGCCAGCAGCCCCAGGGGAGAAATAGACTCTGGGGCCAACGTCCTGACTTTC	CASSPRGEIDSGANVLTF
TRBV7-9	13	NA	NA	TRBJ1-2	TGTGCCAGCAGGGCGGAGGTTAACTATGGCTACACCTTC	CASRAEVNYGYTF
TRBV10-1	13	NA	NA	TRBJ1-4	TGCGCCAGCAGTCGGGACACAAATGAAAAACTGTTTTTT	CASSRDTNEKLFF
TRBV27	20	TRBD2	NA	TRBJ2-1	TGTGCCAGCAGTTCTTTATACCCCGGGGGCGCGGGGGGGCCATCACATGAGCAGTTCTTC	CASSSLYPGGAGGPSHEQFF
TRBV7-3	15	NA	NA	TRBJ2-3	TGTGCCAGCAGCTTAAATGCGGAGGGCACAGATACGCAGTATTTT	CASSLNAEGTDTQYF
TRBV18	15	NA	NA	TRBJ1-3	TGTGCCAGCTCAGTAGGACAGTCCTCTGGAAACACCATATATTTT	CASSVGQSSGNTIYF
TRBV5-1	13	TRBD1	few	TRBJ2-7	TGCGCCAGCAGGCGGGACAGGGAGTACGAGCAGTACTTC	CASRRDREYEQYF
TRBV9	15	NA	few	TRBJ2-1	TGTGCCAGCAGCGTAGTCCCGAGCCCCTACAATGAGCAGTTCTTC	CASSVVPSPYNEQFF
TRBV7-6	16	NA	few	TRBJ2-7	TGTGCCAGCAGCTTACGGGTAGGGGTAGTTTCCTACGAGCAGTACTTC	CASSLRVGVVSYEQYF
TRBV30	15	NA	NA	TRBJ1-4	TGTGCCTGGAAGGTCGGGTCTGCAACTAATGAAAAACTGTTTTTT	CAWKVGSATNEKLFF
TRBV9	15	NA	NA	TRBJ1-2	TGTGCCAGCAGCGTAGACCTATTTCCTAACTATGGCTACACCTTC	CASSVDLFPNYGYTF